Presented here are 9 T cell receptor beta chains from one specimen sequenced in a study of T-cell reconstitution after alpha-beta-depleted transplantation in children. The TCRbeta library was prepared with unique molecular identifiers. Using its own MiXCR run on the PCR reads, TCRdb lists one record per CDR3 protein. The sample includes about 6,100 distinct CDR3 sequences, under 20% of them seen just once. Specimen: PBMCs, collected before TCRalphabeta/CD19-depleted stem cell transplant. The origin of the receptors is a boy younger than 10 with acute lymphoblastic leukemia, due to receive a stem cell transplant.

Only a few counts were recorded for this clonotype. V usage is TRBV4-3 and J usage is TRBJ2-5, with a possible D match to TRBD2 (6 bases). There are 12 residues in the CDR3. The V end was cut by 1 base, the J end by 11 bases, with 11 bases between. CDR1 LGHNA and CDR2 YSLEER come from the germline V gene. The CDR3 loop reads CASSQGAGVQYF. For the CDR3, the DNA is TGCGCCAGCAGCCAAGGAGCGGGTGTTCAGTACTTC.

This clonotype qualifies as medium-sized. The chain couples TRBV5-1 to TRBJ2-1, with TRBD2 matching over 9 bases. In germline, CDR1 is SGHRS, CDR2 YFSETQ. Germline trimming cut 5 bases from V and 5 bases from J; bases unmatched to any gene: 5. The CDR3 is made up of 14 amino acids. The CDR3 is CASSGQRGDNEQFF. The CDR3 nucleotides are TGCGCCAGCAGTGGCCAGCGGGGGGACAATGAGCAGTTCTTC.

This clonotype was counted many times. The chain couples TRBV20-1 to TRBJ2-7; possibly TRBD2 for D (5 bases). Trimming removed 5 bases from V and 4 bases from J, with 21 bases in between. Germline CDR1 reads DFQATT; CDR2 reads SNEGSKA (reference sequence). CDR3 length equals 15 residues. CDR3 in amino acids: CSAQEVVRAGYEQYF. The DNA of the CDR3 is TGCAGTGCTCAGGAGGTGGTAAGGGCTGGATACGAGCAGTACTTC.

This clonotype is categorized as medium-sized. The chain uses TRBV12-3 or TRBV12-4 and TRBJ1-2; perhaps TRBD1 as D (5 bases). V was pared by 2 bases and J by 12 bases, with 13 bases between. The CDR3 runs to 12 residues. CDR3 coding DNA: TGTGCCAGCAGTTTATCGGACATCCCTGACACCTTC. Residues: CASSLSDIPDTF.

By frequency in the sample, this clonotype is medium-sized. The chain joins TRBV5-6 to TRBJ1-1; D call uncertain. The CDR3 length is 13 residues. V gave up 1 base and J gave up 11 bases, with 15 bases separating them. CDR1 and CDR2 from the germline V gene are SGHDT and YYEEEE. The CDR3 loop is CASSLPTGVNAFF. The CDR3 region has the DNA TGTGCCAGCAGCTTGCCGACGGGTGTCAACGCTTTCTTT. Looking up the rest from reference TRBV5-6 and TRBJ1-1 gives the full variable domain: DAGVTQSPTHLIKTRGQQVTLRCSPKSGHDTVSWYQQALGQGPQFIFQYYEEEERQRGNFPDRFSGHQFPNYSSELNVNALLLGDSALYLCASSLPTGVNAFFGQGTRLTVV.

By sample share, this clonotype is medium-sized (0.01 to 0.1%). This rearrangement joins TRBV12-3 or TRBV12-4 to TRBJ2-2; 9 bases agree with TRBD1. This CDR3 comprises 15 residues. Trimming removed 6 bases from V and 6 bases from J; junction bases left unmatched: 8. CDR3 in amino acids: CASRPGQGFPGELFF. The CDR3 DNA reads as TGTGCCAGCAGACCGGGACAGGGTTTTCCCGGGGAGCTGTTTTTT.

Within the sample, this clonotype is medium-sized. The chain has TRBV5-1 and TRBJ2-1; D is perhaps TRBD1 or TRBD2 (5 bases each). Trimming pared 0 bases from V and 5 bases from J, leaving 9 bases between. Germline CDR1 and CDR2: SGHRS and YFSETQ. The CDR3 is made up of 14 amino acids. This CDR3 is CASSLGQGHNEQFF. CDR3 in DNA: TGCGCCAGCAGCTTGGGGCAGGGACACAATGAGCAGTTCTTC.

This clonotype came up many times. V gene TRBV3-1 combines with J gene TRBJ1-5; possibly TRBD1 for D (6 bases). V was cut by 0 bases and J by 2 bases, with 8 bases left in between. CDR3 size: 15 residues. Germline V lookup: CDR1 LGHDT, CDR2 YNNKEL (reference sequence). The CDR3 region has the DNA TGTGCCAGCAGCCAAGAGGGGGCGCGCAATCAGCCCCAGCATTTT. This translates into CASSQEGARNQPQHF.

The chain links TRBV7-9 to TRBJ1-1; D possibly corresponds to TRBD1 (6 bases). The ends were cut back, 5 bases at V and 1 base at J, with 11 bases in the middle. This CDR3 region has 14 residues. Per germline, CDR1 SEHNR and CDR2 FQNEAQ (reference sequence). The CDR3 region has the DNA TGTGCCAGCAGCGAAAAGACAGGGAACACTGAAGCTTTCTTT. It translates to CASSEKTGNTEAFF.